This passage covers 30 T cell receptor beta chains from one sample sequenced in a study of radiation and T cells in renal cell carcinoma. Time point indicated: baseline pretreatment blood. The treatment was: 15 Gy SBRT to primary tumor, nephrectomy 4 weeks later. The data were produced by immunoSEQ multiplex PCR, yet TCRdb's version contains in-frame clones alone and is incomplete. Of more than 95,000 clones listed, roughly 80% are singletons. The specimen was blood, collected from a patient whose treatment included radiotherapy and nephrectomy. These receptors all come from a woman in her fifties or sixties with renal cell carcinoma.

This clone came up once. The gene calls are TRBV5-1 and TRBJ2-5, with 13 nucleotides matching TRBD2. Germline loops: CDR1 SGHRS, CDR2 YFSETQ. Trimming removed 3 bases from V and 6 bases from J; junction bases left unmatched: 11. The CDR3 consists of 17 residues. CDR3 bases: TGCGCCAGCAGCTCACGACTAGCGGGGGGCCCTCGCAAGACCCAGTACTTC. It yields the protein CASSSRLAGGPRKTQYF.

The gene calls are TRBV29-1 and TRBJ1-1, with 8 bases fitting TRBD1. Germline assignment: CDR1 SQVTM and CDR2 ANQGSEA. The CDR3 is 12 residues long. V trimming: 7 bases; J trimming: 5 bases; junction bases outside the gene matches: 6. CDR3 residues: CSGQGAITEAFF. DNA for the CDR3: TGCAGCGGCCAGGGGGCTATTACTGAAGCTTTCTTT.

The gene calls are TRBV9 and TRBJ2-3; 13 nucleotides agree with TRBD2. The V gene's germline CDR1 is SGDLS and CDR2 YYNGEE. The length of the CDR3 is 16 residues. Trimming at V came to 3 bases and at J to 1 base, leaving 2 bases not matched to a gene. CDR3 sequence reads: CASSAGLAGGTDTQYF. The CDR3 DNA sequence: TGTGCCAGCAGCGCCGGACTAGCGGGGGGCACAGATACGCAGTATTTT.

This chain uses TRBV11-3 with TRBJ1-1; D is possibly TRBD1 (5 bases). Germline assignment: CDR1 SGHNT and CDR2 YENEEA. The CDR3 totals 15 residues. Trimming took off 1 base at V and 4 bases at J, with 13 bases between the two ends. Here the CDR3 DNA reads TGTGCCAGCAGCTTAGGAGGGGATGGGGTCACTGAAGCTTTCTTT. Its translation is CASSLGGDGVTEAFF.

The V call is TRBV30, the J call TRBJ2-5, with TRBD2 matching over 8 bases. The CDR3 length is 15 residues. With V trimmed by 4 bases and J by 2 bases, 9 bases remained unmatched. Germline CDR1 and CDR2: GTSNPN and SVGIG (reference sequence). This CDR3 reads CAWKWAGGLQETQYF. The CDR3 coding sequence is TGTGCCTGGAAATGGGCGGGAGGTCTTCAAGAGACCCAGTACTTC.

The chain uses TRBV6-4 and TRBJ2-3; D is unclear. Germline values: CDR1 MRHNA, CDR2 SNTAGT. This CDR3 region has 14 residues. V lost 0 bases, J lost 3 bases, and 7 bases lay in between. This CDR3 is CASSDSVGTDTQYF. The DNA for the CDR3 is TGTGCCAGCAGTGACTCTGTGGGGACAGATACGCAGTATTTT.

This rearrangement joins TRBV19 to TRBJ1-2; D gene unclear. The V gene's germline CDR1 is LNHDA and CDR2 SQIVND (reference sequence). There are 12 residues in the CDR3. The V end lost 2 bases, the J end lost 8 bases, and 9 bases lay between the germline ends. CDR3: CASSIQGSGYTF. As DNA, the CDR3 is TGTGCCAGTAGTATACAAGGGAGCGGCTACACCTTC.

This sequence joins TRBV6-5 and TRBJ2-7, with 7 bases aligning to TRBD2. Germline CDR1 is MNHEY and CDR2 is SVGAGI. Trimming removed 4 bases from V and 7 bases from J; junction bases left unmatched: 7. The CDR3 runs 13 residues. The CDR3 is CASSFPGGREQYF. Here the CDR3 DNA reads TGTGCCAGCAGTTTCCCGGGGGGAAGGGAGCAGTACTTC.

The genes are TRBV6-5 and TRBJ1-1; D is ambiguous. This CDR3 comprises 15 residues. V lost 5 bases, J lost 6 bases, and 19 bases lay in between. In germline, CDR1 is MNHEY, CDR2 SVGAGI. This CDR3 is CASSRSSRNRAEAFF. CDR3 sequence (DNA): TGTGCCAGCAGTCGTTCGTCCCGAAATAGGGCTGAAGCTTTCTTT.

This clone has a handful of counts. This chain connects TRBV28 to TRBJ2-2; D is undetermined. Trimming removed 5 bases from V and 8 bases from J, with 6 bases in between. This CDR3 has 11 amino acids. In germline, CDR1 is MDHEN, CDR2 SYDVKM. The CDR3 region is CASSGLGELFF. CDR3 sequence (DNA): TGTGCCAGCAGTGGTCTGGGGGAGCTGTTTTTT.

The chain combines TRBV9 with TRBJ1-5; no clear D. Looked up from germline, CDR1 is SGDLS and CDR2 is YYNGEE. CDR3 size: 17 residues. V lost 2 bases, J lost 7 bases, and 22 bases lay in between. The CDR3 here is CASSVSSGELTKQPQHF. DNA of the CDR3: TGTGCCAGCAGCGTTTCGAGCGGGGAGTTGACAAAACAGCCCCAGCATTTT. The whole variable domain, remainder taken from reference TRBV9 and TRBJ1-5, is DSGVTQTPKHLITATGQRVTLRCSPRSGDLSVYWYQQSLDQGLQFLIQYYNGEERAKGNILERFSAQQFPDLHSELNLSSLELGDSALYFCASSVSSGELTKQPQHFGDGTRLSIL.

The chain has TRBV5-1 and TRBJ1-1, with D possibly being TRBD1 (6 bases). V shed 4 bases and J shed 5 bases, with 15 bases lying between them. Germline CDR1 and CDR2: SGHRS and YFSETQ. This CDR3 spans 14 amino acids. Here the CDR3 reads CASSTWTEGTEAFF. The CDR3 nucleotides are TGCGCCAGCAGCACCTGGACAGAGGGTACTGAAGCTTTCTTT.

The chain recombines TRBV10-3 with TRBJ2-7, with D unclear. CDR3 length equals 13 residues. In germline, CDR1 is ENHRY, CDR2 SYGVKD. V shed 3 bases and J shed 6 bases, with 12 bases lying between them. The CDR3 DNA reads TGTGCCATCAGTGATGGTGGATTGAGCGAGCAGTACTTC. This translates into CAISDGGLSEQYF.

The chain joins TRBV2 to TRBJ2-3; D is ambiguous. The length of the CDR3 is 15 residues. The ends were cut back, 6 bases at V and 0 bases at J, with 13 bases in the middle. From germline, CDR1 is SNHLY and CDR2 FYNNEI. The CDR3 nucleotides are TGTGCCAGCAGCTTAGATTACCCTAGCACAGATACGCAGTATTTT. Its translation is CASSLDYPSTDTQYF.

This sequence joins TRBV7-3 and TRBJ2-1; 10 nucleotides agree with TRBD2. Germline lookup yields CDR1 SGHTA and CDR2 FQGTGA. CDR3 size: 15 residues. Trimming at V came to 5 bases and at J to 9 bases, leaving 10 bases not matched to a gene. This CDR3 reads CASSPQASGGGEQFF. Here the CDR3 DNA reads TGTGCCAGCAGCCCTCAGGCTAGCGGGGGTGGTGAGCAGTTCTTC.

This rearrangement joins TRBV7-8 to TRBJ1-5; the match to TRBD1 covers 7 bases. With 4 bases clipped from V and 9 bases from J, the junction kept 12 bases outside the gene matches. The CDR3 is 15 amino acids. Germline V gene sequence: CDR1 SGHVS, CDR2 FQNEAQ. The CDR3 region has the DNA TGTGCCAGCAGCTACACTCAGGGGGAACCATGGCCCCAGCATTTT. Encoded protein: CASSYTQGEPWPQHF. Combining the CDR3 with reference TRBV7-8 and TRBJ1-5 gives the whole variable domain GAGVSQSPRYKVAKRGQDVALRCDPISGHVSLFWYQQALGQGPEFLTYFQNEAQLDKSGLPSDRFFAERPEGSVSTLKIQRTQQEDSAVYLCASSYTQGEPWPQHFGDGTRLSIL.

The CDR3 reads CASSDTEAFF. In DNA, the CDR3 is TGCGCCAGCAGCGACACTGAAGCTTTCTTT. The rearrangement joins TRBV10-2 to TRBJ1-1; D not resolved. CDR1 is WSHSY and CDR2 is SAAADI in the germline V gene. The CDR3 loop spans 10 amino acids. Between the trimmed V and J ends, which lost 6 bases and 3 bases, there was a span of 2 bases.

The V call is TRBV10-3, the J call TRBJ1-1, with 10 bases that match TRBD1. J lost 7 bases, V lost 6 bases, and 8 bases had no gene match. CDR1 ENHRY and CDR2 SYGVKD come from the germline V gene. The CDR3 is 14 residues long. The CDR3 protein is CAIRRTGGTSEAFF. The CDR3, as DNA: TGTGCCATCAGAAGGACAGGGGGTACGAGTGAAGCTTTCTTT.

J is TRBJ1-2 and V is TRBV5-1; unclear D gene. Germline V gene lookup returns CDR1 SGHRS and CDR2 YFSETQ. The CDR3 extends over 14 amino acids. The V end lost 0 bases, the J end lost 3 bases, and 9 bases lay between the germline ends. As DNA, the CDR3 is TGCGCCAGCAGCTTGGTCCCGGGAGACTATGGCTACACCTTC. It encodes CASSLVPGDYGYTF.

This clone occurred once. The chain employs TRBV4-2 and TRBJ1-2; D gene unclear. CDR3 length equals 13 residues. The germline V and J ends were trimmed by 1 base and 3 bases, with 6 bases remaining between them. Germline-derived CDR1 and CDR2 are LGHNA and YNFKEQ. The DNA of the CDR3 is TGTGCCAGCAGCCAAGGGGATTACTATGGCTACACCTTC. It is translated as CASSQGDYYGYTF.

The gene calls are TRBV7-2 and TRBJ2-7; possibly TRBD1 for D (6 bases). CDR3 length: 14 amino acids. Per germline, CDR1 SGHTA and CDR2 FQGNSA. Deletions cut 4 bases from V and 1 base from J, with 11 bases between. CDR3 nucleotides: TGTGCCAGCAGCTCCACAGGGTTTTCCTACGAGCAGTACTTC. It yields the protein CASSSTGFSYEQYF.

This chain links TRBV18 with TRBJ1-5, with D perhaps matching TRBD1 (5 bases). Per germline, CDR1 KGHSH and CDR2 LQKENI. The V end lost 0 bases, the J end lost 0 bases, and 12 bases lay between the germline ends. The CDR3 sequence is 17 residues long. The DNA for the CDR3 is TGTGCCAGCTCACCACCGGGGCCCCACAATAGCAATCAGCCCCAGCATTTT. Protein sequence: CASSPPGPHNSNQPQHF.

The chain has TRBV5-1 and TRBJ2-7, with 10 nucleotides matching TRBD1. The CDR3 length is 14 residues. Germline V CDR1 and CDR2: SGHRS, YFSETQ. V shed 4 bases, J shed 1 base, and the junction held 2 bases outside the gene matches. For the CDR3, the DNA is TGCGCCAGCAGCAAGGACAGGGGGTCCTACGAGCAGTACTTC. Protein product: CASSKDRGSYEQYF.

This clone came up a few times. V and J are TRBV6-5 and TRBJ1-1; TRBD1 is a possible D gene (6 bases). This CDR3 contains 14 residues. The V end lost 2 bases, the J end lost 5 bases, and 12 bases lay between the germline ends. The germline V gene encodes CDR1 MNHEY and CDR2 SVGAGI. This CDR3 is CASSYEGGRTEAFF. In DNA form, the CDR3 reads TGTGCCAGCAGTTACGAAGGGGGTAGAACTGAAGCTTTCTTT.

The chain has TRBV11-2 and TRBJ2-7; TRBD2 matches 12 bases. V trimming: 4 bases; J trimming: 5 bases; junction bases outside the gene matches: 6. Germline values: CDR1 SGHAT, CDR2 FQNNGV. The CDR3 is 15 residues long. CDR3 DNA sequence: TGTGCCAGCAGCTCACTAGCGGGAGGATTCCACGAGCAGTACTTC. It specifies CASSSLAGGFHEQYF.

A word on this clone: The junction departs from the called germline gene at one end, perhaps through a read error. The J gene is TRBJ2-1, the V gene TRBV5-4; 8 nucleotides match TRBD1. From germline, CDR1 is SGHNT and CDR2 YYREEE (reference sequence). The CDR3 is 11 amino acids. The CDR3 loop is CASSPGTGGVF. CDR3 nucleotide sequence: TGTGCCAGCAGCCCGGGGACAGGCGGAGTCTTC.

J is TRBJ2-3 and V is TRBV6-6; 14 bases line up with TRBD2. The CDR3 consists of 13 residues. The germline gives CDR1 MNHNY, CDR2 SVGAGI (reference sequence). V was pared by 11 bases and J by 4 bases, with 2 bases of the junction left unmatched. CDR3 loop: CAGTSGSADTQYF. The CDR3 nucleotides are TGTGCCGGGACTAGCGGGAGTGCAGATACGCAGTATTTT.

The gene calls are TRBV18 and TRBJ1-3; no firm D call. Between the trimmed V and J ends, which lost 8 bases and 4 bases, there was a span of 21 bases. The V gene's germline CDR1 is KGHSH and CDR2 LQKENI. This CDR3 region has 16 residues. The DNA of the CDR3 is TGTGCCAGCCAGCCGGCTGGCATCCCGAGAGGAAACACCATATATTTT. The encoded protein is CASQPAGIPRGNTIYF.

V usage is TRBV19 and J usage is TRBJ1-5, with no clear D. The CDR3 covers 15 residues. V was pared by 3 bases and J by 7 bases, with 16 bases between. Germline CDR1 reads LNHDA; CDR2 reads SQIVND (reference sequence). The CDR3 here is CASSMIAGNRQPQHF. DNA for the CDR3: TGTGCCAGTAGTATGATAGCGGGGAATAGGCAGCCCCAGCATTTT. The complete variable domain, with remaining parts taken from reference TRBV19 and TRBJ1-5, reads DGGITQSPKYLFRKEGQNVTLSCEQNLNHDAMYWYRQDPGQGLRLIYYSQIVNDFQKGDIAEGYSVSREKKESFPLTVTSAQKNPTAFYLCASSMIAGNRQPQHFGDGTRLSIL.

The V call is TRBV30, the J call TRBJ1-1; D is unclear. There are 13 residues in the CDR3. Trimming left V 0 bases short and J 2 bases short, with 7 bases between. Germline CDR1 reads GTSNPN; CDR2 reads SVGIG (reference sequence). In DNA, the CDR3 is TGTGCCTGGAGTGTCGCGGATAACACTGAAGCTTTCTTT. Translated: CAWSVADNTEAFF.